This TCR beta chain was obtained from a study of cytomegalovirus exposure and HLA in healthy donors. General study findings and limits: An apparent linkage of common viral pathogens to several of the most significant clusters emerged in a later analysis.

The PCR was carried out with 60 Vbeta primers and 13 Jbeta primers. The repertoire was sequenced with immunoSEQ multiplex PCR; TCRdb's copy has only in-frame clones and lacks some. Of about 150,000 clones in the sample, around 85% were seen once. Comment on this clone: Antigen unknown.

The CDR3 is made up of 12 amino acids. CDR1 and CDR2 from the germline V gene are MNHEY and SMNVEV (reference sequence). The J segment lost 3 bases and the V segment lost 7 bases, leaving 2 bases of the junction unmatched. The sequence derives from a male donor in good health and CMV-seronegative. The chain has TRBV27 and TRBJ1-2; TRBD1 matches 7 bases. The source material was PBMCs. Here the CDR3 DNA reads TGTGCCAGCAAGGGACAGTACTATGGCTACACCTTC. It translates to CASKGQYYGYTF.